The T cell receptor beta chain described here comes from a study of T-cell memory formation after mild COVID-19. The study's findings and limits: Some responding clones appeared in pre-infection memory, suggesting cross-reactive memory joined. CD4+ contracting clones lay mainly in CM and EM, CD8+ ones in EMRA. CD4/CD8 balance held among clones contracting day 15 to 85, and later expanders leaned CD4+.

Concerning this clonotype itself: Its antigen remains unknown.

Constant-segment primers were used for 5'RACE, and the resulting TCR alpha and TCR beta cDNA libraries carried sample barcodes and UMIs. TCRdb recomputed calls from the 5' RACE reads with MiXCR, one row per CDR3 protein. The sample has 90,000 to 120,000 distinct CDR3 sequences; roughly 19% are singletons. Trimming stripped 8 bases from V and 5 bases from J, with 12 bases between. From germline, CDR1 is SEHNR and CDR2 FQNEAQ (reference sequence). This CDR3 is built from 12 residues. V gene TRBV7-9 combines with J gene TRBJ2-5; D unresolved. Sequences were obtained from PBMCs or a T cell subset sorted from them (not recorded which). The sequence was collected from a man younger than 30 who had mild COVID-19 (a few samples of this study predate the infection). Cell type and time point are not known. The CDR3 bases are TGTGCCAGCTCCCTCTCCTCGGAGACCCAGTACTTC. Protein sequence: CASSLSSETQYF.